The TCR beta chain described here comes from a study of OX40 agonist ivuxolimab in advanced cancers. Overall study: Every 2 weeks, ivuxolimab was infused into the patients intravenously at between 0.01 and 10 mg/kg. Participants could have had prior anti-PD-1, anti-PD-L1 or anti-CTLA-4 therapy, and around 40% had some. A mean age of roughly 60 years, range roughly 20 to 80, was recorded, and about 83% were male.

With regard to this clone: Its specificity is unknown.

Study results and caveats: Clones of CD4+ and CD8+ blood T cells grew by week 6 at doses of 0.1 to 3.0 mg/kg.

Here immunoSEQ multiplex PCR was the method, and the copy in TCRdb shows in-frame clones only, minus some. Of about 72,000 clones in the sample, roughly nine tenths are singletons; the top ten hold 1%. The clonotype was recovered from an adult with an advanced solid tumor such as melanoma, head and neck, liver or kidney cancer. The source material was CD4+ or CD8+ T cells sorted from blood, sampled in a trial of the OX40 agonist ivuxolimab.

The CDR3 reads CASSLVQAANVLTF. The CDR3 DNA sequence: TGTGCCAGCAGCTTGGTGCAGGCGGCCAACGTCCTGACTTTC. The chain uses TRBV5-4 and TRBJ2-6; no clear D gene. This CDR3 contains 14 residues. Per germline, CDR1 SGHNT and CDR2 YYREEE (reference sequence). V lost 0 bases to trimming and J lost 6 bases, with 7 bases between them.